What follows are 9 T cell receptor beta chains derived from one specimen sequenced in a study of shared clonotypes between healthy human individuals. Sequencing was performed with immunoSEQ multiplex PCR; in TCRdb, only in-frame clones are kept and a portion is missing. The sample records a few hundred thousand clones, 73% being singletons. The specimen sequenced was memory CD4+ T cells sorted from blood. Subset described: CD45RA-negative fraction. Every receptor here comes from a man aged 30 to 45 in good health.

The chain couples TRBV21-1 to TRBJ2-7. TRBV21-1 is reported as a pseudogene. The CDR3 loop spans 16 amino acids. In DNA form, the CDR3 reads TGTGCCAGCAGCAAAGGGGGTGGAAGCACCAGCTACGAGCAGTACTTC. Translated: CASSKGGGSTSYEQYF.

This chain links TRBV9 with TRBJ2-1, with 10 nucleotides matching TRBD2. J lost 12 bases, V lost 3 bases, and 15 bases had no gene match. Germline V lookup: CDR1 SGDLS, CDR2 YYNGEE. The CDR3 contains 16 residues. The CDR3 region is CASSAHGLADRVSQFF. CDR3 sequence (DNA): TGTGCCAGCAGCGCCCATGGACTAGCGGACAGGGTGTCGCAGTTCTTC.

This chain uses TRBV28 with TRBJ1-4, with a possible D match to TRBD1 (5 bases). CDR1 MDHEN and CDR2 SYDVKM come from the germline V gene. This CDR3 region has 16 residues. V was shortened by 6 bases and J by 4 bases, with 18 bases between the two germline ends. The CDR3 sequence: CASRGMGGANNEKLFF. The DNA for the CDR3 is TGTGCCAGCAGGGGAATGGGAGGGGCGAATAATGAAAAACTGTTTTTT.

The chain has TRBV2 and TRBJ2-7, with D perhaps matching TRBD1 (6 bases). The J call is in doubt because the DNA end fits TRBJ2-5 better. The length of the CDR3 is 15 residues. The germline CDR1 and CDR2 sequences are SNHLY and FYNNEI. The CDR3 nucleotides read TGTGCCAGCAGTGCACAGGGATTCCCGAAAGAGACCCAGTACTTC. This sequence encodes CASSAQGFPKETQYF.

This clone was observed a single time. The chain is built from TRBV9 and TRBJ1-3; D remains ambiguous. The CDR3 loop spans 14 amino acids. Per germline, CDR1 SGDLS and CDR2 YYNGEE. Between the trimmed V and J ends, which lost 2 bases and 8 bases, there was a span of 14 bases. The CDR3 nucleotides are TGTGCCAGCAGCGTGGACGGCCCTCAAGACACCATATATTTT. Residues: CASSVDGPQDTIYF.

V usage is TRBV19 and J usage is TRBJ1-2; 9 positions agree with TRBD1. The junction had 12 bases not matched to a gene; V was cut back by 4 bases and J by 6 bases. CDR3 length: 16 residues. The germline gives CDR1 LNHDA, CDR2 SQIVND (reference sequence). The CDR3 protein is CASSTRVGQGNDGYTF. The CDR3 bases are TGTGCCAGTAGTACCCGAGTAGGACAGGGGAATGATGGCTACACCTTC.

CDR3 sequence reads: CASSLPQENSELFF. CDR3 nucleotides: TGTGCCAGCAGCCTCCCCCAGGAGAATTCGGAGCTGTTTTTT. This chain joins TRBV7-7 and TRBJ2-2; unclear D gene. CDR1 SSHAT and CDR2 FNYEAQ come from the germline V gene (reference sequence). V lost 5 bases to trimming and J lost 10 bases, with 17 bases between them. The CDR3 sequence is 14 residues long.

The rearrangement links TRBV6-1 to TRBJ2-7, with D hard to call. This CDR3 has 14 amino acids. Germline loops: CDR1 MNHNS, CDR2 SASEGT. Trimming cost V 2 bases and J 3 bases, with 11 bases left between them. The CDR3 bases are TGTGCCAGCAGTGAAAGTCTACCAGACTACGAGCAGTACTTC. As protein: CASSESLPDYEQYF.

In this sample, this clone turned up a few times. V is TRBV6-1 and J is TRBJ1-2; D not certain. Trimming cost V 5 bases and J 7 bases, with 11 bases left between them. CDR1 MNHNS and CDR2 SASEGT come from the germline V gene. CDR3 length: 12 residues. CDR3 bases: TGTGCCAGCAGTCCCTACCCAGGTGGCTACACCTTC. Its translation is CASSPYPGGYTF.